What follows are 20 T cell receptor beta chains derived from one specimen sequenced in a study of a mutant IDH1 vaccine in newly diagnosed glioma. Profiled with immunoSEQ multiplex PCR; TCRdb holds only in-frame clones, not every one. The table lists nearly 50,000 clones, just over 85% of them singletons. Time point given: baseline, week 1 (first vaccination visit). Treatment noted: pre-vaccination baseline after standard-of-care therapy. The sample was PBMCs, taken from a glioma patient treated with radiotherapy, temozolomide or both. The receptors were gathered from a man aged 40-55 years with glioma.

This clone occurred a few times. This rearrangement joins TRBV7-8 to TRBJ2-1; D remains unclear. V was clipped by 4 bases and J by 8 bases, with 6 bases between them. The CDR3 totals 11 residues. Germline V CDR1 and CDR2: SGHVS, FQNEAQ. The CDR3 region has the DNA TGTGCCAGCAGCTGGGTGGATGAGCAGTTCTTC. It is translated as CASSWVDEQFF.

The genes are TRBV7-2 and TRBJ2-7, with 7 nucleotides matching TRBD2. Looked up from germline, CDR1 is SGHTA and CDR2 is FQGNSA. CDR3 length: 14 amino acids. V shed 3 bases and J 6 bases; nucleotides not matched to a gene: 8. The CDR3 region is CASSLRLASGEQYF. The DNA for the CDR3 is TGTGCCAGCAGCTTGAGACTAGCTTCCGGCGAGCAGTACTTC.

The V and J genes are TRBV4-3 and TRBJ2-5; D call uncertain. The DNA end is a closer match to TRBJ2-7, so the J assignment may be wrong. Per germline, CDR1 LGHNA and CDR2 YSLEER. The CDR3 totals 13 residues. CDR3 sequence reads: CASSQRLTYEQYF. CDR3 DNA: TGCGCCAGCAGCCAACGACTGACCTACGAGCAGTACTTC.

The V call is TRBV4-1, the J call TRBJ2-5; 12 positions match TRBD1. Germline lookup yields CDR1 MGHRA and CDR2 YSYEKL. Trimming cost V 1 base and J 6 bases; bases outside gene matches: 6. The CDR3 is made up of 16 amino acids. CDR3 in amino acids: CASSQAGDRGLKTQYF. As DNA, the CDR3 is TGCGCCAGCAGCCAAGCGGGGGACAGGGGGCTAAAGACCCAGTACTTC.

The chain recombines TRBV7-2 with TRBJ2-5; D might be TRBD1 (5 bases). Germline V CDR1 and CDR2: SGHTA, FQGNSA. The CDR3 runs 13 residues. V dropped 1 base and J dropped 9 bases, with 12 bases sitting between them. CDR3 coding DNA: TGTGCCAGCAGCTTAGTCAAAGGCAGGGCCCAGTACTTC. Protein: CASSLVKGRAQYF.

V usage is TRBV6-1 and J usage is TRBJ2-7; 7 nucleotides agree with TRBD1. The CDR3 sequence is 13 residues long. Germline CDR1 MNHNS, CDR2 SASEGT. J lost 3 bases, V lost 6 bases, and 5 bases had no gene match. CDR3 residues: CASRAGTDYEQYF. CDR3 DNA sequence: TGTGCCAGCAGAGCCGGGACAGACTACGAGCAGTACTTC.

This clone was found a few times. The chain recombines TRBV5-1 with TRBJ2-7; unclear D gene. The CDR3 extends over 16 amino acids. Germline V gene data show CDR1 as SGHRS and CDR2 as YFSETQ. Trimming shortened V by 0 bases and J by 4 bases, and 17 bases separated the two germline ends. CDR3 coding DNA: TGCGCCAGCAGCTTGGACTCCCTGAACCTCCTGTACGAGCAGTACTTC. This sequence encodes CASSLDSLNLLYEQYF.

The J gene is TRBJ2-7, the V gene TRBV5-1; D unclear. Germline V gene data show CDR1 as SGHRS and CDR2 as YFSETQ. The length of the CDR3 is 13 residues. The ends were cut back, 4 bases at V and 3 bases at J, with 11 bases in the middle. CDR3 region: CASSGALGYEQYF. In DNA form, the CDR3 reads TGCGCCAGCAGCGGAGCACTGGGCTACGAGCAGTACTTC.

The chain links TRBV19 to TRBJ2-4; D possibly corresponds to TRBD1 (7 bases). The CDR3 totals 14 residues. The germline V and J ends were trimmed by 1 base and 9 bases, with 13 bases remaining between them. Germline V gives CDR1 LNHDA, CDR2 SQIVND (reference sequence). CDR3 sequence (DNA): TGTGCCAGTAGTATAGGCAGGGGGGAAGGCATTCAGTACTTC. Translation gives CASSIGRGEGIQYF.

This clone was seen a single time. The V call is TRBV2, the J call TRBJ2-5, with D perhaps matching TRBD2 (5 bases). The CDR3 contains 12 residues. Per germline, CDR1 SNHLY and CDR2 FYNNEI. V was trimmed by 7 bases and J by 7 bases, leaving 13 bases between them. Written as DNA, the CDR3 is TGTGCCAGCACACGCACAGAGGGGACCCAGTACTTC. It is translated as CASTRTEGTQYF. Combining the CDR3 with reference TRBV2 and TRBJ2-5 gives the whole variable domain EPEVTQTPSHQVTQMGQEVILRCVPISNHLYFYWYRQILGQKVEFLVSFYNNEISEKSEIFDDQFSVERPDGSNFTLKIRSTKLEDSAMYFCASTRTEGTQYFGPGTRLLVL.

This chain joins TRBV10-3 and TRBJ2-3; 8 bases line up with TRBD2. CDR1 is ENHRY and CDR2 is SYGVKD in the germline V gene. The CDR3 totals 15 residues. The V gene end was trimmed by 6 bases and the J gene end by 1 base; junction bases not matched to a gene: 6. CDR3 sequence reads: CAIRGNSGGTDTQYF. The CDR3 bases are TGTGCCATCAGGGGTAATAGCGGGGGCACAGATACGCAGTATTTT.

This clone was picked up one time. The gene calls are TRBV7-2 and TRBJ1-5; TRBD1 might be the D (5 bases). Trimming took 1 base from V and 4 from J, leaving 11 bases between them. This CDR3 region has 15 residues. CDR1 and CDR2 (germline): SGHTA, FQGNSA. CDR3 region: CASSLGGRINQPQHF. The DNA for the CDR3 is TGTGCCAGCAGCTTAGGGGGACGTATAAATCAGCCCCAGCATTTT.

The rearrangement links TRBV9 to TRBJ2-3; D is perhaps TRBD1 (6 bases). CDR1 SGDLS and CDR2 YYNGEE come from the germline V gene. Trimming pared 6 bases from V and 0 bases from J, leaving 11 bases between. The length of the CDR3 is 14 residues. CDR3 in amino acids: CASTGTKSTDTQYF. The DNA of the CDR3 is TGTGCCAGCACGGGGACAAAGAGCACAGATACGCAGTATTTT.

The rearrangement joins TRBV2 to TRBJ2-1, with 10 positions matching TRBD2. Germline-derived CDR1 and CDR2 are SNHLY and FYNNEI. This CDR3 has 16 residues. V was clipped by 4 bases and J by 5 bases; unmatched bases: 8. CDR3 protein: CASSGISGLANNEQFF. Here the CDR3 DNA reads TGTGCCAGCAGTGGCATATCGGGACTAGCGAACAATGAGCAGTTCTTC.

Points on this clone: Other DNA sequences in the same sample also yield this CDR3. The chain is built from TRBV20-1 and TRBJ2-1; D unclear. The CDR3 has 11 amino acids. Between the trimmed V and J ends, which lost 0 bases and 5 bases, there was a span of 2 bases. Germline CDR1 and CDR2: DFQATT and SNEGSKA (reference sequence). CDR3 bases: TGCAGTGCTAGAGAGAACAATGAGCAGTTCTTC. As protein: CSARENNEQFF.

This clone has just one count. This sequence joins TRBV29-1 and TRBJ1-1, with D perhaps TRBD1 (5 bases). The CDR3 sequence is 13 residues long. The V and J ends lost 3 bases and 5 bases respectively, with 13 bases between them. Looked up from germline, CDR1 is SQVTM and CDR2 is ANQGSEA. The CDR3 region has the DNA TGCAGCGTTGAGGAGGGGCTTTGGACTGAAGCTTTCTTT. This gives the protein CSVEEGLWTEAFF.

The chain employs TRBV19 and TRBJ2-1; the D gene is possibly TRBD2 (7 bases). The ends were cut back, 7 bases at V and 7 bases at J, with 20 bases in the middle. Germline V gives CDR1 LNHDA, CDR2 SQIVND (reference sequence). This CDR3 spans 15 amino acids. CDR3 sequence reads: CASTLVGGGVNEQFF. In DNA form, the CDR3 reads TGTGCCAGTACTTTGGTGGGAGGGGGGGTAAATGAGCAGTTCTTC.

The V gene is TRBV5-4, the J gene TRBJ2-7; D is uncertain. Trimming took off 0 bases at V and 4 bases at J, with 8 bases between the two ends. Germline assignment: CDR1 SGHNT and CDR2 YYREEE (reference sequence). The CDR3 is 13 amino acids. The CDR3 DNA reads TGTGCCAGCAGCTTGGACCCGGGTTACGAGCAGTACTTC. This translates into CASSLDPGYEQYF.

This sequence joins TRBV5-4 and TRBJ1-1; TRBD1 matches 12 bases. Germline lookup yields CDR1 SGHNT and CDR2 YYREEE (reference sequence). There are 16 residues in the CDR3. V was pared by 4 bases and J by 4 bases, with 8 bases of the junction left unmatched. The CDR3 DNA is TGTGCCAGCAGCCCCGGGACAGGGGGCGGTGGCACTGAAGCTTTCTTT. This gives the protein CASSPGTGGGGTEAFF.

This chain links TRBV10-3 with TRBJ2-1; D is unclear. This CDR3 region has 12 residues. V was trimmed by 4 bases and J by 9 bases, leaving 10 bases between them. The germline V gene has CDR1 ENHRY and CDR2 SYGVKD. The CDR3 DNA reads TGTGCCATCAGTGCTGCTTTGGGTGAGCAGTTCTTC. This sequence encodes CAISAALGEQFF.